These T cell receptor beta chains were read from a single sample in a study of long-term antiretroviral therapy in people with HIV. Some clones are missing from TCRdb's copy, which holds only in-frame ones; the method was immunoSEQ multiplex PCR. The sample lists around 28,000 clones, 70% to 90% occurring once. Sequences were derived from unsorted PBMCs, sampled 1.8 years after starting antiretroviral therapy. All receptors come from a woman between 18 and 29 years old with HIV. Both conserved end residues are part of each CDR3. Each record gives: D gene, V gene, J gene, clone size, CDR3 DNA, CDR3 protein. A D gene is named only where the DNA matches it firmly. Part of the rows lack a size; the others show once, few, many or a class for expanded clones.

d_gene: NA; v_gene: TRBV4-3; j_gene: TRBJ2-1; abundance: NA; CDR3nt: TGCGCCAGCAGCCAAGAAGTAAGGCAGAGCGCCCAGTTCTTC; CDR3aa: CASSQEVRQSAQFF
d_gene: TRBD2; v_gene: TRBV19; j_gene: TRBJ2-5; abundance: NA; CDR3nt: TGTGCCAGTAGTCTCCCCGGGGGGGGCCAAGAGACCCAGTACTTC; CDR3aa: CASSLPGGGQETQYF
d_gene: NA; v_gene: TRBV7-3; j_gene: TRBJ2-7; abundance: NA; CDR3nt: TGTGCCAGCAGCCCCTCTGGGGGACCTGAGCAGTACTTC; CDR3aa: CASSPSGGPEQYF
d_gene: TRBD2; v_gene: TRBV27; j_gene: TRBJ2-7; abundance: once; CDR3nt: TGTGCCAGCAGTCTTAGCGGGGGAATCTCCTACGAGCAGTACTTC; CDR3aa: CASSLSGGISYEQYF
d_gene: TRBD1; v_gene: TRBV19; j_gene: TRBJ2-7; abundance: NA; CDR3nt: TGTGCCAGTAGTCCCGGGACAGGGCCCTACGAGCAGTACTTC; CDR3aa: CASSPGTGPYEQYF
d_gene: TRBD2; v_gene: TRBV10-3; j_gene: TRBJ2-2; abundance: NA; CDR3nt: TGTGCCATCAGTGCGACTAGCGGCAACACCGGGGAGCTGTTTTTT; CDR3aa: CAISATSGNTGELFF
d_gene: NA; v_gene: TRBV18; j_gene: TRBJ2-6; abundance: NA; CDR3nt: TGTGCCAGCTCAGCCCGGAGCTCTGGGGCCAACGTCCTGACTTTC; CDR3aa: CASSARSSGANVLTF
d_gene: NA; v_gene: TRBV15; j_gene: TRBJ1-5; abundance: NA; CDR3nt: TGTGCCACCAGCAGGGGGGGGGAGAGCAATCAGCCCCAGCATTTT; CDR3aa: CATSRGGESNQPQHF
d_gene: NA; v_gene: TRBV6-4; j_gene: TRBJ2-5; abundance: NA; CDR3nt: TGTGCCAGCAGTGAAGAGAGCCGGTACCAAGAGACCCAGTACTTC; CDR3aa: CASSEESRYQETQYF
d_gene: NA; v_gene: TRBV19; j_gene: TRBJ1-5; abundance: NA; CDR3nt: TGTGCCAGTAGTATTGAGGGGGGGGATCAGCCCCAGCATTTT; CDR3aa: CASSIEGGDQPQHF
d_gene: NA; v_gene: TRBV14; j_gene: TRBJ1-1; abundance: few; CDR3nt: TGTGCCAGCAGCCTGACGGAGTCCACTGAAGCTTTCTTT; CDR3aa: CASSLTESTEAFF
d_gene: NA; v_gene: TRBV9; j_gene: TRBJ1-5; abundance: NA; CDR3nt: TGTGCCAGCAGCGTAGGGGTTGGAGGTAGTCAGCCCCAGCATTTT; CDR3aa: CASSVGVGGSQPQHF